The entry below describes one T cell receptor (beta chain). This sample stems from a study of blood T cell repertoires in COVID-19. As for the study in general: Specimens from acute and convalescent COVID-19 originated in the United States, Italy and Spain. The cDNA or gDNA used as material had been derived from T cells, B-cell-depleted T cells, or PBMCs.

As originally analysed: Estimation of nucleated cell counts was performed using reference gene primer amplification. Sequencing used immunoSEQ multiplex PCR; TCRdb keeps in-frame clones, though not all of them. V, J and clone size are those of that table, while D and trimming were read from the DNA. The sample lists fewer than 120,000 clones, 75% to 80% occurring once. Germline CDR1 reads SGDLS; CDR2 reads YYNGEE. V lost 4 bases and J lost 3; bases outside the gene matches: 2. This CDR3 comprises 13 residues. This TCR derives from a woman aged 80 or older with active or convalescent COVID-19. The chain uses TRBV9 and TRBJ1-2, with 8 nucleotides matching TRBD1. Material for sequencing was peripheral blood. The CDR3 sequence: CASSLTGDYGYTF. The CDR3 DNA follows: TGTGCCAGCAGCTTGACAGGGGACTATGGCTACACCTTC.